This T cell receptor (beta chain) was documented in a study of response to subunit inactivated influenza vaccine. General study points: Researchers suggested that each seasonal influenza vaccination recruits few new T cells.

TCRdb passed the RT-PCR reads through MiXCR, listing each CDR3 protein once. The repertoire includes roughly 500,000 distinct CDR3 sequences, 16% of them detected once, and 2.5% to 3.5% sits in the top ten. The germline gives CDR1 SGHVS, CDR2 FQNEAQ. The CDR3 has 16 amino acids. The V and J ends lost 3 bases and 5 bases respectively, with 20 bases between them. In its sample, this clonotype was seen a few times. Its antigen is unidentified. This clonotype was obtained from a man aged 50 to 75 who received an inactivated influenza vaccine. The specimen comprised CD4+ T cells sorted from PBMCs, sampled less than 30 months after vaccination. The rearrangement joins TRBV7-8 to TRBJ2-7; a weak D match, TRBD1 (6 bases). The CDR3 loop reads CASSLARQELTDEQYF. In DNA form, the CDR3 reads TGTGCCAGCAGCTTGGCTAGACAGGAGCTCACCGACGAGCAGTACTTC. Full variable domain (missing parts from reference TRBV7-8 and TRBJ2-7): GAGVSQSPRYKVAKRGQDVALRCDPISGHVSLFWYQQALGQGPEFLTYFQNEAQLDKSGLPSDRFFAERPEGSVSTLKIQRTQQEDSAVYLCASSLARQELTDEQYFGPGTRLTVT.